The 13 T cell receptor beta chains listed next were all sequenced from one sample in a study of CD8 T cells in Susac syndrome. Random hexamers served to reverse transcribe roughly 0.5 to 1 ug RNA. TCRdb called the immunoSEQ multiplex PCR reads again in MiXCR, with one record for every CDR3 protein. Among roughly 300,000 distinct CDR3 sequences listed, around 83% were seen once. Source material: CD8+ T cells from PBMCs. The receptors were gathered from a human donor with multiple sclerosis.

This chain joins TRBV19 and TRBJ2-7; possible D gene TRBD2, 6 bases. CDR3 size: 14 residues. Germline CDR1 LNHDA, CDR2 SQIVND (reference sequence). Trimming shortened V by 9 bases and J by 0 bases, and 15 bases separated the two germline ends. In DNA, the CDR3 is TGTGCCAGGAAAGGGACTTCAGACTCCTACGAGCAGTACTTC. Amino acids: CARKGTSDSYEQYF.

This clonotype was seen only once. The chain couples TRBV6-6 to TRBJ2-7, with 7 bases lining up with TRBD2. Per germline, CDR1 MNHNY and CDR2 SVGAGI (reference sequence). The CDR3 loop spans 12 amino acids. Trimming at V came to 6 bases and at J to 4 bases, leaving 3 bases not matched to a gene. The DNA of the CDR3 is TGTGCCAGCAGGGGACTAATTTACGAGCAGTACTTC. It codes for CASRGLIYEQYF.

The V call is TRBV13, the J call TRBJ1-5; the match to TRBD1 covers 8 bases. Germline V CDR1 and CDR2: PRHDT, FYEKMQ (reference sequence). V trimming: 5 bases; J trimming: 0 bases; junction bases outside the gene matches: 6. The CDR3 runs to 16 residues. For the CDR3, the DNA is TGTGCCAGCAGCGTACAGGGGGAAAATAGCAATCAGCCCCAGCATTTT. Encoded protein: CASSVQGENSNQPQHF.

The J gene is TRBJ2-7, the V gene TRBV5-1, with 9 bases fitting TRBD1. This CDR3 has 15 amino acids. CDR1 is SGHRS and CDR2 is YFSETQ in the germline V gene. V shed 2 bases, J shed 0 bases, and the junction held 3 bases outside the gene matches. CDR3 sequence: CASSFPTGGSYEQYF. Written as DNA, the CDR3 is TGCGCCAGCAGCTTCCCGACAGGGGGCTCCTACGAGCAGTACTTC.

This clonotype was counted a single time. This chain uses TRBV7-9 with TRBJ1-2, with a possible D match to TRBD1 (5 bases). This CDR3 has 14 amino acids. Between the trimmed V and J ends, which lost 5 bases and 3 bases, there was a span of 13 bases. CDR1 SEHNR and CDR2 FQNEAQ come from the germline V gene (reference sequence). CDR3 coding DNA: TGTGCCAGCAGCGGCCCGGGGCCCCACTATGGCTACACCTTC. Protein: CASSGPGPHYGYTF.

The chain recombines TRBV7-9 with TRBJ1-5; D gene ambiguous. The CDR3 has 16 amino acids. Trimming left V 5 bases short and J 5 bases short, with 19 bases between. CDR1 and CDR2 (germline): SEHNR, FQNEAQ (reference sequence). CDR3 nucleotides: TGTGCCAGCAGCATGCCGGGGTGGGGTCGAGATCAGCCCCAGCATTTT. This encodes CASSMPGWGRDQPQHF. The full variable domain, in which reference TRBV7-9 and TRBJ1-5 provide the parts outside the CDR3, is DTGVSQNPRHKITKRGQNVTFRCDPISEHNRLYWYRQTLGQGPEFLTYFQNEAQLEKSRLLSDRFSAERPKGSFSTLEIQRTEQGDSAMYLCASSMPGWGRDQPQHFGDGTRLSIL.

CDR3 residues: CSVGPRGSGAGDTQYF. The CDR3 region has the DNA TGCAGCGTTGGCCCACGTGGTAGCGGAGCCGGAGATACGCAGTATTTT. This sequence joins TRBV29-1 and TRBJ2-3; D perhaps matches TRBD2 (6 bases). Trimming removed 4 bases from V and 5 bases from J, with 22 bases in between. The CDR3 length is 16 residues. Germline lookup yields CDR1 SQVTM and CDR2 ANQGSEA.

V and J are TRBV11-2 and TRBJ1-2; 7 nucleotides agree with TRBD1. The germline V gene encodes CDR1 SGHAT and CDR2 FQNNGV. The CDR3 loop spans 15 amino acids. The junction had 7 bases not matched to a gene; V was cut back by 2 bases and J by 4 bases. The CDR3 loop reads CASSLSGDRVYGYTF. CDR3 nucleotides: TGTGCCAGCAGCTTATCCGGTGACAGGGTCTATGGCTACACCTTC.

CDR3 sequence: CASSQFSRAGSDGYTF. CDR3 DNA: TGTGCCAGCAGCCAATTCTCCCGAGCGGGTTCCGATGGCTACACCTTC. This chain connects TRBV4-2 to TRBJ1-2; D unclear. The CDR3 spans 16 residues. Germline CDR1 is LGHNA and CDR2 is YNFKEQ. V lost 2 bases to trimming and J lost 6 bases, with 19 bases between them.

V is TRBV9 and J is TRBJ2-2; tentative D call: TRBD1 (7 bases). The V end was cut by 5 bases, the J end by 6 bases, with 17 bases between. There are 15 residues in the CDR3. Germline lookup yields CDR1 SGDLS and CDR2 YYNGEE. CDR3 in amino acids: CASRPLQGGAGELFF. CDR3 coding DNA: TGTGCCAGCAGACCCCTGCAGGGGGGAGCCGGGGAGCTGTTTTTT.

This clonotype has just a few counts. This sequence joins TRBV6-1 and TRBJ1-1; D unresolved. This CDR3 comprises 13 residues. Trimming removed 1 base at V and 2 bases at J, with 5 bases between. Germline V gene lookup returns CDR1 MNHNS and CDR2 SASEGT. As DNA, the CDR3 is TGTGCCAGCAGTGAAGTCGGAAACACTGAAGCTTTCTTT. This sequence encodes CASSEVGNTEAFF.

In its sample, this clonotype was seen a few times. The chain carries TRBV27 and TRBJ2-7, with a tentative D call TRBD2 (6 bases). V dropped 2 bases and J dropped 2 bases, with 10 bases sitting between them. The CDR3 consists of 14 residues. From germline, CDR1 is MNHEY and CDR2 SMNVEV (reference sequence). CDR3: CASSLVGGTYEQYF. The CDR3 DNA sequence: TGTGCCAGCAGTTTAGTCGGCGGGACCTACGAGCAGTACTTC.

The genes are TRBV9 and TRBJ2-7, with 8 bases identical to TRBD2. The CDR3 consists of 15 residues. The trim removed 0 bases at V and 3 bases at J, leaving 5 bases unmatched. Germline assignment: CDR1 SGDLS and CDR2 YYNGEE. The CDR3 is CASSVGAGLGYEQYF. CDR3 nucleotides: TGTGCCAGCAGCGTAGGTGCGGGACTAGGCTACGAGCAGTACTTC.